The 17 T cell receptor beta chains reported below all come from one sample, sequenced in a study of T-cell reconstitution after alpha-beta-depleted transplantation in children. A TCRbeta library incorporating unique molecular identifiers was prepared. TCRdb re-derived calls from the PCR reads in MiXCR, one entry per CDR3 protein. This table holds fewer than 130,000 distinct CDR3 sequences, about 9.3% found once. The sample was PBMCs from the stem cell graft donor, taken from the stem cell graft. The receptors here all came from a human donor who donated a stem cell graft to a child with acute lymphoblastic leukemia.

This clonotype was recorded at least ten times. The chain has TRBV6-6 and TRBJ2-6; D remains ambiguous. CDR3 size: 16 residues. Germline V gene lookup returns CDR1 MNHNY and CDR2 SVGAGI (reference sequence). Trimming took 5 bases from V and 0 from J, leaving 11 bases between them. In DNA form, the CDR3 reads TGTGCCAGCAGTCCCGTCCTAAACTCTGGGGCCAACGTCCTGACTTTC. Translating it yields CASSPVLNSGANVLTF.

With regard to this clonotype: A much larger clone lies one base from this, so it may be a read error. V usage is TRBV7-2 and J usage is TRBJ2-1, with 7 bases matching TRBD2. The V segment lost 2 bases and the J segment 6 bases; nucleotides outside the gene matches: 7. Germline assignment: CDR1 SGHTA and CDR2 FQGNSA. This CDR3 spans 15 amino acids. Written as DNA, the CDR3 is TGTGCCAGCAGCTTAACTAGCGTGACTCTCAATGAGCAGTTCTTC. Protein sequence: CASSLTSVTLNEQFF.

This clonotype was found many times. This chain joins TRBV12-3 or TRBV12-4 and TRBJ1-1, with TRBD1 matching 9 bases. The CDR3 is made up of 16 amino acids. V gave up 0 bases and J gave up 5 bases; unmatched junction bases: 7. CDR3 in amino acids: CASSLALRQGGTEAFF. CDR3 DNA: TGTGCCAGCAGTTTAGCTTTACGACAGGGGGGTACTGAAGCTTTCTTT.

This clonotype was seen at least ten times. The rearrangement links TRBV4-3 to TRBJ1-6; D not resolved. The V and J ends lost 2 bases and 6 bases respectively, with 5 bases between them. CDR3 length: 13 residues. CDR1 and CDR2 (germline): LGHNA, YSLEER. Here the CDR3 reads CASSQYSNSPLHF. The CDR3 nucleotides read TGCGCCAGCAGCCAATACAGTAATTCACCCCTCCACTTT.

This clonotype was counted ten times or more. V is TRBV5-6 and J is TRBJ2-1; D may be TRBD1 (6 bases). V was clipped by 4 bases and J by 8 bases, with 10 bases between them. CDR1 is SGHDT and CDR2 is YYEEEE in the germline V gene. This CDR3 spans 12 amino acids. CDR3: CASSGQGYEQFF. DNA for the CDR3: TGTGCCAGCAGCGGGCAGGGGTATGAGCAGTTCTTC.

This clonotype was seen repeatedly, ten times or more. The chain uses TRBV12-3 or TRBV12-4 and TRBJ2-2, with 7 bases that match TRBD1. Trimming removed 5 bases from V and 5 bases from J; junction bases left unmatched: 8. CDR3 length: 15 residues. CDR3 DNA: TGTGCCAGCAGTCTAGACAGGGTCGATACCGGGGAGCTGTTTTTT. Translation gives CASSLDRVDTGELFF.

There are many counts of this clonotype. For the CDR3, the DNA is TGTGCCAGCAGCGTTACTAGCGGGAGATACAATGAGCAGTTCTTC. Translating gives CASSVTSGRYNEQFF. The V gene is TRBV9, the J gene TRBJ2-1; 11 nucleotides agree with TRBD2. This CDR3 has 15 residues. The germline CDR1 and CDR2 sequences are SGDLS and YYNGEE. J lost 4 bases, V lost 2 bases, and 2 bases had no gene match.

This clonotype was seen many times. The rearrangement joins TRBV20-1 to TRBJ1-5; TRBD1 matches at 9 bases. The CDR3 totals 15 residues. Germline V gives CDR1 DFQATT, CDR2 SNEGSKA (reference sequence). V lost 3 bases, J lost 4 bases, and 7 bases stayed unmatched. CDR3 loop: CSASASGTGNQPQHF. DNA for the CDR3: TGCAGTGCTAGCGCCTCCGGGACAGGGAATCAGCCCCAGCATTTT.

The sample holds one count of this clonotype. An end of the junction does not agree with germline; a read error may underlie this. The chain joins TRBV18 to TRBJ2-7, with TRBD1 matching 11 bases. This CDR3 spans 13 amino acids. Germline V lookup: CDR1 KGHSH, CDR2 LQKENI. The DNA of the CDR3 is TGTGCCAGCTCACGGACAGGGGGCTACGAGCACTACTTC. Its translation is CASSRTGGYEHYF. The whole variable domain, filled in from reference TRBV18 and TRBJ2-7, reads NAGVMQNPRHLVRRRGQEARLRCSPMKGHSHVYWYRQLPEEGLKFMVYLQKENIIDESGMPKERFSAEFPKEGPSILRIQQVVRGDSAAYFCASSRTGGYEHYFGPGTRLTVT.

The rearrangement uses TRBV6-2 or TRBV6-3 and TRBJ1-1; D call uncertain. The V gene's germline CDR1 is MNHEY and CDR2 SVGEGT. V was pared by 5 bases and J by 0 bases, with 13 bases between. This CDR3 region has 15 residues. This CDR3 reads CASSPGLTMNTEAFF. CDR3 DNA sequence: TGTGCCAGCAGTCCCGGACTGACGATGAACACTGAAGCTTTCTTT.

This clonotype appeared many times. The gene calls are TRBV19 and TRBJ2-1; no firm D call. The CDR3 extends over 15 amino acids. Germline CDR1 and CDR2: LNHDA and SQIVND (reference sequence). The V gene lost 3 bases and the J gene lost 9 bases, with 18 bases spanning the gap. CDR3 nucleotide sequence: TGTGCCAGTAGTATTAAGAGTCCCCAAGCAGGTGAGCAGTTCTTC. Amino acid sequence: CASSIKSPQAGEQFF.

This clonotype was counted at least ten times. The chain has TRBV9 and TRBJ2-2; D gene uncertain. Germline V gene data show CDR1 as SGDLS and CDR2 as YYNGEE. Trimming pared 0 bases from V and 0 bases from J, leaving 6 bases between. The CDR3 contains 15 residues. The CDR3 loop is CASSVGISNTGELFF. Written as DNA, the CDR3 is TGTGCCAGCAGCGTAGGTATTTCGAACACCGGGGAGCTGTTTTTT.

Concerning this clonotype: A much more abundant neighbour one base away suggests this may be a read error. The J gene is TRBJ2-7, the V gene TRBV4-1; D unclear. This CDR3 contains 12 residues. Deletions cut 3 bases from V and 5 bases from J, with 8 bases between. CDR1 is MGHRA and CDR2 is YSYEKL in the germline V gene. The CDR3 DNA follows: TGCGCCAGCAGCCAGACACGGGACGAGCAGTACTTC. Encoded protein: CASSQTRDEQYF.

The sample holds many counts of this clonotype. The CDR3 loop reads CASTYLRSYEQYF. The CDR3 DNA reads as TGTGCCAGCACCTATCTCAGATCCTACGAGCAGTACTTC. V is TRBV7-2 and J is TRBJ2-7; unclear D gene. V was shortened by 7 bases and J by 1 base, with 11 bases between the two germline ends. Germline CDR1 is SGHTA and CDR2 is FQGNSA. The CDR3 consists of 13 residues.

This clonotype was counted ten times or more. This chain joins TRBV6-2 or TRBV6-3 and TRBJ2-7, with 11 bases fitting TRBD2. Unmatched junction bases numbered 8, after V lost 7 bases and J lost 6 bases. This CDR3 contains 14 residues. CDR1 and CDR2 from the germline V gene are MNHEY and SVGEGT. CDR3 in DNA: TGTGCCAGCACTCGTAGCGGGAGGGCCTCCGAGCAGTACTTC. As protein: CASTRSGRASEQYF.

The CDR3 nucleotides read TGTGCCAGCAGCGTAGTGGGGGGGGCTACTCCCGCAGATACGCAGTATTTT. Translated, it gives CASSVVGGATPADTQYF. This chain joins TRBV9 and TRBJ2-3, with D maybe TRBD2 (7 bases). Germline-derived CDR1 and CDR2 are SGDLS and YYNGEE. V gave up 0 bases and J gave up 4 bases, with 18 bases separating them. The CDR3 length is 17 residues.

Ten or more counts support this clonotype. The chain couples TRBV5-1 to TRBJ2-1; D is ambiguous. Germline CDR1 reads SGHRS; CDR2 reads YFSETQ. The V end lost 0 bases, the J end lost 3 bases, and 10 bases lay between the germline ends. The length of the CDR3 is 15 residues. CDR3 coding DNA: TGCGCCAGCAGCTTGGACAGCCCAAACTACAATGAGCAGTTCTTC. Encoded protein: CASSLDSPNYNEQFF.